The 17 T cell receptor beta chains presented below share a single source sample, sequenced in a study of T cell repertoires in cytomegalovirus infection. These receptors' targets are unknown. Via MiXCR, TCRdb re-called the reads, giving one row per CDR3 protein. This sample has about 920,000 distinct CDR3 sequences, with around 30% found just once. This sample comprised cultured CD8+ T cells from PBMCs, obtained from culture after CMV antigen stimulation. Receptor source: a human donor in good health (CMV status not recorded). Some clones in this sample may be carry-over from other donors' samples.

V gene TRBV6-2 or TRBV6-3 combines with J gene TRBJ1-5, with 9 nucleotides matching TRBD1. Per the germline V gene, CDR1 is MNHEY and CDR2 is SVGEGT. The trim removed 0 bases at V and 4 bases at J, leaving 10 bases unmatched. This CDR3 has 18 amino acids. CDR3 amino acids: CASSYSIGDRAGNQPQHF. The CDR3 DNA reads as TGTGCCAGCAGTTACTCGATTGGGGACAGGGCAGGGAATCAGCCCCAGCATTTT.

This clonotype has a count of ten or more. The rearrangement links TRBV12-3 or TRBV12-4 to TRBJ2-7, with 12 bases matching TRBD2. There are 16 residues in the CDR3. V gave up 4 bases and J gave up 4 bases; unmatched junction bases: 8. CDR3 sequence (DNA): TGTGCCAGCAGTTCCACCGGGACTAGCGGGTCTTACGAGCAGTACTTC. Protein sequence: CASSSTGTSGSYEQYF.

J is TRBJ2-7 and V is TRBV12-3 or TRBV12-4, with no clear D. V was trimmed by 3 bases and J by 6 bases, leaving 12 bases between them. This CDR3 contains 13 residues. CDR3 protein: CASSLTLSGEQYV. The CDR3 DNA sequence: TGTGCCAGCAGTTTGACGTTAAGTGGCGAGCAGTACGTC.

CDR3 DNA: TGTGCCAGTAGTACACACGGAGCAAGCACTGAAGCTTTCTTT. Translation gives CASSTHGASTEAFF. This chain joins TRBV19 and TRBJ1-1; the D is unclear. Deletions cut 4 bases from V and 4 bases from J, with 13 bases between. The germline CDR1 and CDR2 sequences are LNHDA and SQIVND (reference sequence). This CDR3 spans 14 amino acids.

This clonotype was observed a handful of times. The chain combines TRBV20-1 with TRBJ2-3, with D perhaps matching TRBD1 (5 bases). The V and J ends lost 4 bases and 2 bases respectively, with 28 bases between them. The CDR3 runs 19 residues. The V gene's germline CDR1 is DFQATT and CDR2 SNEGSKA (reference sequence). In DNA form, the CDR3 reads TGCAGTGCTACGGGTTTTGGAGACAGTCGAAAAAAGGACACAGATACGCAGTATTTT. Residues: CSATGFGDSRKKDTDTQYF.

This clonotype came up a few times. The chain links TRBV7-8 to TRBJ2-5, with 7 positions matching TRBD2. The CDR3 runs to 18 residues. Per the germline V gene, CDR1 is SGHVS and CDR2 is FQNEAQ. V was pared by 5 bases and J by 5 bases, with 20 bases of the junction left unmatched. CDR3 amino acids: CASSQLWGGELSKETQYF. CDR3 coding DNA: TGTGCCAGCAGCCAACTTTGGGGGGGGGAACTAAGTAAGGAGACCCAGTACTTC.

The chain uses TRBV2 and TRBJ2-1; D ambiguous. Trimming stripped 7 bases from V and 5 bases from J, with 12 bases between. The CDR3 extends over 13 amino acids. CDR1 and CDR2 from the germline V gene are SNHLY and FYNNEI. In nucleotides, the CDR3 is TGTGCCAGCATGCTTCCCGTCCACAATGAGCAGTTCTTC. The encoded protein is CASMLPVHNEQFF. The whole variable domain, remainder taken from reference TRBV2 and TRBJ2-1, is EPEVTQTPSHQVTQMGQEVILRCVPISNHLYFYWYRQILGQKVEFLVSFYNNEISEKSEIFDDQFSVERPDGSNFTLKIRSTKLEDSAMYFCASMLPVHNEQFFGPGTRLTVL.

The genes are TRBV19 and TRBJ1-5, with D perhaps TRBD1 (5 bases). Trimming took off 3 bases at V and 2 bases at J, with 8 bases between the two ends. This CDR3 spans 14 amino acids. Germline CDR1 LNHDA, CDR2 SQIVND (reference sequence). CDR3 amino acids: CASSIGAGNQPQHF. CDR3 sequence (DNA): TGTGCCAGTAGTATCGGGGCAGGCAATCAGCCCCAGCATTTT.

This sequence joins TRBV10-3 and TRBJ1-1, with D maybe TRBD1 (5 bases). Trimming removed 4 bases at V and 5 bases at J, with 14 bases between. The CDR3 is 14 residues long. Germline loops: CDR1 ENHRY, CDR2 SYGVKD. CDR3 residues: CAISGDGGGTEAFF. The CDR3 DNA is TGTGCCATCAGTGGGGACGGAGGAGGGACTGAAGCTTTCTTT.

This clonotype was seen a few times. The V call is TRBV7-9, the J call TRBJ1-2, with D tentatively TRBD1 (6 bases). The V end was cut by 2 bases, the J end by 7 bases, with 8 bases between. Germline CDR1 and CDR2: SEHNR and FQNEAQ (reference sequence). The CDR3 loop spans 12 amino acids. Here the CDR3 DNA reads TGTGCCAGCAGCTTACGGGGGCCTGGCTACACCTTC. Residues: CASSLRGPGYTF.

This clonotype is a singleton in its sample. CDR3 nucleotide sequence: TGTGCCAGCAGATGGACTAGCGGGGGGCTCGGGGAGCTGTTTTTT. This codes for CASRWTSGGLGELFF. The chain uses TRBV6-5 and TRBJ2-2, with 14 bases lining up with TRBD2. Looked up from germline, CDR1 is MNHEY and CDR2 is SVGAGI. V trimming: 6 bases; J trimming: 7 bases; junction bases outside the gene matches: 4. This CDR3 spans 15 amino acids.

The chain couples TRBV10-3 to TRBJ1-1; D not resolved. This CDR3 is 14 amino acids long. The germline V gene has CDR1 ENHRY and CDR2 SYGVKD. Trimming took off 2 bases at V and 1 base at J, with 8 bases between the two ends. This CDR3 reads CAISETTENTEAFF. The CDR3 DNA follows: TGTGCCATCAGTGAGACCACAGAGAACACTGAAGCTTTCTTT.

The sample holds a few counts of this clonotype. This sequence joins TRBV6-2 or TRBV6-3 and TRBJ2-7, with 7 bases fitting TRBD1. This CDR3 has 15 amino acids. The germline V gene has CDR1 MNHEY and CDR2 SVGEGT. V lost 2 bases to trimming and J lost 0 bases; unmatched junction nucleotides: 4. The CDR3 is CASSYEAGGSYEQYV. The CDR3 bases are TGTGCCAGCAGTTACGAGGCAGGGGGCTCCTACGAGCAGTACGTC.

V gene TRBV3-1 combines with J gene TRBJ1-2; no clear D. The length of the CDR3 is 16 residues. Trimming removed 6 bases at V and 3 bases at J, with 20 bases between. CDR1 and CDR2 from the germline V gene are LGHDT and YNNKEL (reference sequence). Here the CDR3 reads CASRHITKDGDYGYTF. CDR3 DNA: TGTGCCAGCAGGCACATAACTAAAGACGGAGACTATGGCTACACCTTC.

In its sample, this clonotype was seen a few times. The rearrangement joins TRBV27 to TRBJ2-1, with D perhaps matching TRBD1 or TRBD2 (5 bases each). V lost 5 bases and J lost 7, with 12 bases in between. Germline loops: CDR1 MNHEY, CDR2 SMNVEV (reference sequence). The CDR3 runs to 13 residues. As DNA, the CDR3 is TGTGCCAGCAGTCCGGACTGGGGGAATGAGCAGTTCTTC. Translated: CASSPDWGNEQFF.

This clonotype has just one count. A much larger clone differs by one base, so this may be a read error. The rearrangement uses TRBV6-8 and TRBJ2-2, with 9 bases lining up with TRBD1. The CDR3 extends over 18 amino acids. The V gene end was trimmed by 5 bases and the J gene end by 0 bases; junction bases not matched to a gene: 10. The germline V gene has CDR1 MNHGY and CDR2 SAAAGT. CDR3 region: CASSARDRDYTNTGELFF. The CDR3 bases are TGTGCCAGCAGTGCAAGGGACAGGGATTACACGAACACCGGGGAGCTGTTTTTT.

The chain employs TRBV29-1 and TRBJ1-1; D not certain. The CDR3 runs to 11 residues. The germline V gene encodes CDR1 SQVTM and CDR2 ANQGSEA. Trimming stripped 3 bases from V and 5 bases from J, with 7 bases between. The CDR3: CSVEFVTEAFF. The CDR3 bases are TGCAGCGTTGAGTTTGTAACTGAAGCTTTCTTT.